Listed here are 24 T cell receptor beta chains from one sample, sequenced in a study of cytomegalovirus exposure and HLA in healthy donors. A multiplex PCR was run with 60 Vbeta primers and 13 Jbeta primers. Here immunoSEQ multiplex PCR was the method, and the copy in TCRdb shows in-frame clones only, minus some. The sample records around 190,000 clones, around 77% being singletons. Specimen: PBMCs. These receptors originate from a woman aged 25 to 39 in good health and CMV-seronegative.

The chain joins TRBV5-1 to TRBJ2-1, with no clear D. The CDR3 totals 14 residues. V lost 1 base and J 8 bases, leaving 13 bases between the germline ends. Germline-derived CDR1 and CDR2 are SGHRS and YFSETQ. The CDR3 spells CASSLQKKLDEQFF. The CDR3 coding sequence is TGCGCCAGCAGCTTGCAAAAAAAGCTTGATGAGCAGTTCTTC.

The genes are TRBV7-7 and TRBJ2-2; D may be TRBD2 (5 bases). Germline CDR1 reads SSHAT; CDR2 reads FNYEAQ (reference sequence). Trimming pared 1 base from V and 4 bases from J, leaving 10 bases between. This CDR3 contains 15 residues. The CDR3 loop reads CASSLGGGGTGELFF. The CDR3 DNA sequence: TGTGCCAGCAGCTTAGGAGGCGGAGGCACCGGGGAGCTGTTTTTT.

The CDR3 reads CASDREANYGYTF. CDR3 nucleotides: TGTGCCTCAGACAGGGAGGCTAACTATGGCTACACCTTC. The rearrangement links TRBV30 to TRBJ1-2, with 7 nucleotides matching TRBD1. This CDR3 spans 13 amino acids. The germline V gene has CDR1 GTSNPN and CDR2 SVGIG (reference sequence). After removal of 7 bases from V and 0 bases from J, the junction contained 5 bases not matched to a gene.

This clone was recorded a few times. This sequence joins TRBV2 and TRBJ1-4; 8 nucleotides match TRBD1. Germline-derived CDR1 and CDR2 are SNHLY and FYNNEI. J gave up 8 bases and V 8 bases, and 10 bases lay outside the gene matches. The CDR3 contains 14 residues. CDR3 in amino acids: CASQEQGVGEKLFF. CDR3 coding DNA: TGTGCCAGCCAAGAACAGGGGGTCGGGGAAAAACTGTTTTTT.

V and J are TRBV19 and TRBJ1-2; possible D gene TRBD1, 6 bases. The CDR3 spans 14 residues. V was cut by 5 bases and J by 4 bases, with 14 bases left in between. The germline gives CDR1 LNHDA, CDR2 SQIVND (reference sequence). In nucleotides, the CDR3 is TGTGCCAGTAGTCTACAGGGTGATTCCTATGGCTACACCTTC. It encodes CASSLQGDSYGYTF.

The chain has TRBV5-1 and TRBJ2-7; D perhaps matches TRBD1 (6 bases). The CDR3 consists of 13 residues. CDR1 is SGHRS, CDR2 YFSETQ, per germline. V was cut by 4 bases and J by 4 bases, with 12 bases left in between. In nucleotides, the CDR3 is TGCGCCAGCAGCCCTGGGGGCCGTTACGAGCAGTACTTC. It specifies CASSPGGRYEQYF. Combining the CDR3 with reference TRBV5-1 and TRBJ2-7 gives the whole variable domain KAGVTQTPRYLIKTRGQQVTLSCSPISGHRSVSWYQQTPGQGLQFLFEYFSETQRNKGNFPGRFSGRQFSNSRSEMNVSTLELGDSALYLCASSPGGRYEQYFGPGTRLTVT.

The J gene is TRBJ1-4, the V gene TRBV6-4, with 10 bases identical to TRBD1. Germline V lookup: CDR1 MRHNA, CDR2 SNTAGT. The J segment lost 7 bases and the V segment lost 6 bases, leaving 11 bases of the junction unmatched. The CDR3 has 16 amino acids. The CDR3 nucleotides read TGTGCCAGCAGGGGCGGGACAGGGGTTGTTCGTGAAAAACTGTTTTTT. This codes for CASRGGTGVVREKLFF.

Here the CDR3 DNA reads TGTGCCAGCAGCCCGGGACAGTCGCCCAGCACAGATACGCAGTATTTT. Translated: CASSPGQSPSTDTQYF. V is TRBV5-4 and J is TRBJ2-3; TRBD1 matches at 7 bases. CDR1 SGHNT and CDR2 YYREEE come from the germline V gene (reference sequence). The V gene end was trimmed by 4 bases and the J gene end by 0 bases; junction bases not matched to a gene: 8. This CDR3 has 16 amino acids.

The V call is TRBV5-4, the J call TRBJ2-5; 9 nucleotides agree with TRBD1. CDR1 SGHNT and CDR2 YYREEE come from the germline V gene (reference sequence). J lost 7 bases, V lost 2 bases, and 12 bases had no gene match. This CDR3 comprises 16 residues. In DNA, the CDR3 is TGTGCCAGCAGCTTCAGCCCACAGGGGGCGGTTGGGACCCAGTACTTC. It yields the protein CASSFSPQGAVGTQYF.

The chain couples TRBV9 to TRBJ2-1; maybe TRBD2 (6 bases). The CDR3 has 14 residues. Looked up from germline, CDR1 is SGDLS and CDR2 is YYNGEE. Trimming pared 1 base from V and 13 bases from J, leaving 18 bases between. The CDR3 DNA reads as TGTGCCAGCAGCGTAAGAGGTTCGGGAGAGCTACAGTTCTTC. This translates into CASSVRGSGELQFF.

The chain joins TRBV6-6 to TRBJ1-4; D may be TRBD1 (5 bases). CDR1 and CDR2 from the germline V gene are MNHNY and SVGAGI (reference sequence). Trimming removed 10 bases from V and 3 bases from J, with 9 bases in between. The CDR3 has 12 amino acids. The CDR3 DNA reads TGTGCCACCAGGGAGGCTAATGAAAAACTGTTTTTT. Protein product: CATREANEKLFF.

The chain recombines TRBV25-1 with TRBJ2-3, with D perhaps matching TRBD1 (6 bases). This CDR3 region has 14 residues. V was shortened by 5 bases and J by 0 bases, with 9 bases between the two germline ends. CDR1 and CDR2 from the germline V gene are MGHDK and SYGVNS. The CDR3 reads CASSMRGSTDTQYF. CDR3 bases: TGTGCCAGCAGTATGAGGGGGAGCACAGATACGCAGTATTTT.

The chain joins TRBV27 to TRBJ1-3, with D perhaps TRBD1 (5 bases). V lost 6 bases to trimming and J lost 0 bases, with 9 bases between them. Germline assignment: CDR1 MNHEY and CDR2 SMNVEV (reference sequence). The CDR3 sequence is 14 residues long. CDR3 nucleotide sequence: TGTGCCAGCAGAAGGGGCCTCTCTGGAAACACCATATATTTT. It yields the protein CASRRGLSGNTIYF.

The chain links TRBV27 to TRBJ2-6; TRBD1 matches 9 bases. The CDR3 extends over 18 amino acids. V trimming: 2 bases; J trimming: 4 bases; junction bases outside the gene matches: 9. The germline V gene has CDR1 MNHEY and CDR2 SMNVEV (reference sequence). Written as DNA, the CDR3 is TGTGCCAGCAGTTTAAGGGACAGGGTATCGGGAGGGGCCAACGTCCTGACTTTC. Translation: CASSLRDRVSGGANVLTF.

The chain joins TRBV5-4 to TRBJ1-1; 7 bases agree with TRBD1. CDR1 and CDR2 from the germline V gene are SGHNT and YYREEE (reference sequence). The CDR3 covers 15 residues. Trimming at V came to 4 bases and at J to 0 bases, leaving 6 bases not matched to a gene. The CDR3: CASSPKGQMNTEAFF. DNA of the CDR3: TGTGCCAGCAGCCCCAAGGGACAGATGAACACTGAAGCTTTCTTT.

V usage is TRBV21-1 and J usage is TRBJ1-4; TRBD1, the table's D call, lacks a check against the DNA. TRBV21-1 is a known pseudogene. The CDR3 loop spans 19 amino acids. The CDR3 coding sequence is TGTGCCAGCAGCGCTCCGGGACAGGGGGGTTTGGCGGCTAATGAAAAACTGTTTTTT. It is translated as CASSAPGQGGLAANEKLFF.

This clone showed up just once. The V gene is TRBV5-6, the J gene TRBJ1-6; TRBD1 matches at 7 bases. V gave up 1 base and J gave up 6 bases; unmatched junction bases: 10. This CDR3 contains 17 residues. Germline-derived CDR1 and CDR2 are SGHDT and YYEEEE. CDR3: CASSLLRDSTFNSPLHF. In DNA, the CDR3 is TGTGCCAGCAGCTTGTTGCGGGACAGCACATTTAATTCACCCCTCCACTTT.

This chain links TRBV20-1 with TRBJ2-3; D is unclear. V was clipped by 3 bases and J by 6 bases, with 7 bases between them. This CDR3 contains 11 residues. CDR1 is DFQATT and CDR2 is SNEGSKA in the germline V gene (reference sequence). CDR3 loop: CSASFADTQYF. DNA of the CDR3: TGCAGTGCTAGTTTTGCGGATACGCAGTATTTT.

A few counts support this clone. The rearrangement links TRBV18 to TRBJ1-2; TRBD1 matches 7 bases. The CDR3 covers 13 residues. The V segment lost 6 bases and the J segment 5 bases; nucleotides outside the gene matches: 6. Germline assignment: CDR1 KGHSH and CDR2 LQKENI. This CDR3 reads CASSPDRVYGYTF. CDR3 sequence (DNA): TGTGCCAGCTCCCCAGACAGGGTTTATGGCTACACCTTC.

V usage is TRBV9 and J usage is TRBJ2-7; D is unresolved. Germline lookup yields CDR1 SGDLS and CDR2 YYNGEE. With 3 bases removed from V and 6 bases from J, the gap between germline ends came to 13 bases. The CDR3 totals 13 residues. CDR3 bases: TGTGCCAGCAGCGACTCCTCCCTATCCGAGCAGTACTTC. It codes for CASSDSSLSEQYF.

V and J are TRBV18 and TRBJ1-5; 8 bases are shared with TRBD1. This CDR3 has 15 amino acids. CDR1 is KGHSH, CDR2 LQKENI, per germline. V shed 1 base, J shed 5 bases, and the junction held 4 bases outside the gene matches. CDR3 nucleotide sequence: TGTGCCAGCTCACCACGGACAGGGAAGGATCAGCCCCAGCATTTT. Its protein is CASSPRTGKDQPQHF.

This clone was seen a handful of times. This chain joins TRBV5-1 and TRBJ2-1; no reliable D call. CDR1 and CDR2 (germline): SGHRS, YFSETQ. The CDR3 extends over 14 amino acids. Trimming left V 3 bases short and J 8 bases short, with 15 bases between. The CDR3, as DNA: TGCGCCAGCAGCTCTTTACGAACAGAGTATGAGCAGTTCTTC. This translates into CASSSLRTEYEQFF.

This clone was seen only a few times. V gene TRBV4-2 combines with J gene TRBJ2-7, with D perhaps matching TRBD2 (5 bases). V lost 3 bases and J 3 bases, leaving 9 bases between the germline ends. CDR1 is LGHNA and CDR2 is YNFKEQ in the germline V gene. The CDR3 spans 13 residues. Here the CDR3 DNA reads TGTGCCAGCAGCCAGCCCGGGGACTACGAGCAGTACTTC. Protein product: CASSQPGDYEQYF.

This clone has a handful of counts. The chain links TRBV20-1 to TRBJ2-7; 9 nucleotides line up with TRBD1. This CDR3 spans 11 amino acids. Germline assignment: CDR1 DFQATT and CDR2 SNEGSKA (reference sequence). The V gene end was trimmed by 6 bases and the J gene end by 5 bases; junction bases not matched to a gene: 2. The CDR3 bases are TGCAGTGCGGGACAGGGAAACGAGCAGTACTTC. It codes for CSAGQGNEQYF.